This TCR beta chain was obtained from a study of shared clonotypes between healthy human individuals. In the study overall: Aged between 18 and 49, the donors were a couple of women and a few men.

CD45RA+ naive and CD45RA-negative memory subsets were separated from CD4+ cells. The V and J ends lost 5 bases and 2 bases respectively, with 7 bases between them. This CDR3 is 12 amino acids long. The germline CDR1 and CDR2 sequences are SEHNR and FQNEAQ (reference sequence). For this clone: Within the sample, other DNA sequences also encode this same CDR3.

Some clones are missing from TCRdb's copy, which holds only in-frame ones; the method was immunoSEQ multiplex PCR. The data hold roughly 640,000 clones, with under 80% observed a single time. This clonotype originated in a young woman in good health. The sample consisted of memory CD4+ T cells sorted from blood. Subset in this sample: CD45RA-negative fraction. The chain combines TRBV7-9 with TRBJ2-7; D is undetermined. The CDR3 nucleotides are TGTGCCAGCAGCCCCGGTCCCTACGAGCAGTACTTC. This sequence encodes CASSPGPYEQYF.